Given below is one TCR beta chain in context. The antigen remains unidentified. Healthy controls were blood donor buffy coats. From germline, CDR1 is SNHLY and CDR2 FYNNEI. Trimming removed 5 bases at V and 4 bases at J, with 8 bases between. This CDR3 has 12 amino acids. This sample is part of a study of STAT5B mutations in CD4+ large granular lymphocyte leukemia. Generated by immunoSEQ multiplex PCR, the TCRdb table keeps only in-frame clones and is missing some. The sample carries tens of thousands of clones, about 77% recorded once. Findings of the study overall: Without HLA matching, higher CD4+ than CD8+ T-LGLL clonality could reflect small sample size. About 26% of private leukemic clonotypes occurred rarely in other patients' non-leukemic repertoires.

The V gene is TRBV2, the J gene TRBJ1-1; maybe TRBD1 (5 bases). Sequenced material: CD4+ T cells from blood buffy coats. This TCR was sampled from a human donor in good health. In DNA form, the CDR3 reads TGTGCCAGCAGTCTGGGGCCCACTGAAGCTTTCTTT. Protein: CASSLGPTEAFF. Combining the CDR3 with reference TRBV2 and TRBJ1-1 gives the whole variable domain EPEVTQTPSHQVTQMGQEVILRCVPISNHLYFYWYRQILGQKVEFLVSFYNNEISEKSEIFDDQFSVERPDGSNFTLKIRSTKLEDSAMYFCASSLGPTEAFFGQGTRLTVV.